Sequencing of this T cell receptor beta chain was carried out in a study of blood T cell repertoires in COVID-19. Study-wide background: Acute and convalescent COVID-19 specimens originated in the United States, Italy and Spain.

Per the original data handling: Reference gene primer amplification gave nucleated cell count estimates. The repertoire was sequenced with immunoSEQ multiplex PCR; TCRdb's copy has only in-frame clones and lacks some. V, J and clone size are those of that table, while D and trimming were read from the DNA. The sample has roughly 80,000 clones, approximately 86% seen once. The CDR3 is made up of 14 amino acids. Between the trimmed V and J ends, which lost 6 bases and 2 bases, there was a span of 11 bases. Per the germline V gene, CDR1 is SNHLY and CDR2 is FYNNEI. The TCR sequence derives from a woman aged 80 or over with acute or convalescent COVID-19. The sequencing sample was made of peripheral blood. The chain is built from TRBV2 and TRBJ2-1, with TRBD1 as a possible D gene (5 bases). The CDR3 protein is CASSALGPYNEQFF. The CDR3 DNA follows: TGTGCCAGCAGCGCTCTGGGGCCCTACAATGAGCAGTTCTTC.